Described below is a single TCR beta chain sequence and its context. The target antigen is unknown. TCR libraries were built in bulk with a published protocol and specific TCR primers. TCRdb re-analysed the PCR reads in MiXCR, keeping a single row per CDR3 protein. This sample has approximately 550,000 distinct CDR3 sequences, with about 25% found just once. This sample was taken from a study of molecular identifiers for immune sequencing clone quantification. Sorting defined naive CD8 T cells as CD8+CD4-CCR7+CD45RA+. Points from the study as a whole: Highly expanded clones may be undercounted when identical TCR molecules share barcodes. Clones above 20 RNA copies contained over 97% of effector molecules but under 1% of naive ones.

CDR3 length equals 14 residues. With 3 bases clipped from V and 9 bases from J, the junction kept 7 bases outside the gene matches. The chain combines TRBV12-3 or TRBV12-4 with TRBJ2-1; 8 bases map to TRBD2. Material for sequencing was naive CD8+ T cells from blood, with Jurkat cell RNA spiked in. Subset indicated: FACS-sorted CD8+CD4-CCR7+CD45RA+ naive T cells. The TCR comes from a human donor in good health. Some libraries in this study had Jurkat cell RNA spiked in. CDR3 nucleotides: TGTGCCAGCAGTTTTGGCGGGGGGATGTTTGAGCAGTTCTTC. This codes for CASSFGGGMFEQFF.